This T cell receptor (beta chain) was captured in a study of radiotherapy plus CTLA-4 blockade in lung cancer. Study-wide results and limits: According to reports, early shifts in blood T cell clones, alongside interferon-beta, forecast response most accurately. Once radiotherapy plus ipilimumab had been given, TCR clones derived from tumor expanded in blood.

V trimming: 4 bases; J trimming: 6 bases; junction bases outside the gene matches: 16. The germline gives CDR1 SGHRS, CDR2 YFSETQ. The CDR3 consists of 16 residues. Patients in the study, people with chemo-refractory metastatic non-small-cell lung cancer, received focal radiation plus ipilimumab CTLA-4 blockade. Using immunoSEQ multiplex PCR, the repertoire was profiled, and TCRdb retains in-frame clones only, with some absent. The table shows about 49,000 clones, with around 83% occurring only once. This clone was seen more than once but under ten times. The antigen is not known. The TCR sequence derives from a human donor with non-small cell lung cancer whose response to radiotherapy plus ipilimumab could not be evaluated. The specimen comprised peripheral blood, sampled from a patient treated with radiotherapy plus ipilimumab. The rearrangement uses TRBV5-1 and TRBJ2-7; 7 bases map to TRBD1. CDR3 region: CASSSMGRTGRSEQYF. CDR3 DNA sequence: TGCGCCAGCAGCAGTATGGGCCGGACAGGACGAAGCGAGCAGTACTTC.